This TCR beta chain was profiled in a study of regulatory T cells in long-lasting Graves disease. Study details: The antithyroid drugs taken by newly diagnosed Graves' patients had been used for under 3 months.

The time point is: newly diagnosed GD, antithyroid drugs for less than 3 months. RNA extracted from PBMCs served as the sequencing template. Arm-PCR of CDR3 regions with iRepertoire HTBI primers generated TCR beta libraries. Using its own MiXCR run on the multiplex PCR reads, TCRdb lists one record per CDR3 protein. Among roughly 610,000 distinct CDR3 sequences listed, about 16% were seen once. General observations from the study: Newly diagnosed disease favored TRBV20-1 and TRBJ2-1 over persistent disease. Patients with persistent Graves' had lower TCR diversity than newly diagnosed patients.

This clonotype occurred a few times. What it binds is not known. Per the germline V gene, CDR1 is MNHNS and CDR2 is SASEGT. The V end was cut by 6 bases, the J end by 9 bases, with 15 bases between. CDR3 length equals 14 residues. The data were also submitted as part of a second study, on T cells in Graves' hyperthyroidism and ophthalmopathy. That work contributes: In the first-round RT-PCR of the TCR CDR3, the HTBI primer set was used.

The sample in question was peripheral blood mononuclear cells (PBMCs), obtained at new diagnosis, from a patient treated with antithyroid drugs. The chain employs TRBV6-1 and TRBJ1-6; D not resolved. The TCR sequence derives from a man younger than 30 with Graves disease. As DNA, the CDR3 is TGTGCCAGCAGCCCCGGCAGAGTGTTTTCACCCCTCCACTTT. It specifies CASSPGRVFSPLHF.